This entry lists 2 T cell receptor beta chains sequenced from one sample in a study of breast tumors, draining lymph nodes, adjacent tissues. A single record per CDR3 protein comes from TCRdb applying MiXCR to the multiplex PCR reads. The sample has about 180,000 distinct CDR3 sequences; around a third are singletons. Samples came from axillary lymph nodes draining the breast cancer. The material sequenced was axillary lymph node tissue. Receptor source: a female donor with breast cancer. Some clones in this sample may be carry-over from other donors' samples.

The J gene is TRBJ2-1, the V gene TRBV20-1; TRBD1 matches at 9 bases. V lost 2 bases and J lost 8; bases outside the gene matches: 4. In germline, CDR1 is DFQATT, CDR2 SNEGSKA (reference sequence). There are 13 residues in the CDR3. The CDR3 sequence is CSARSDRGDEQFF. CDR3 nucleotide sequence: TGCAGTGCTAGATCCGACAGGGGGGATGAGCAGTTCTTC.

This clonotype appeared once. This may come from a read error, since a much larger clone is one base off. No conserved phenylalanine or tryptophan is present at the end of the CDR3, so a read error is the likely explanation. The chain joins TRBV19 to TRBJ1-2, with D possibly TRBD1 on 6 matching bases. V was shortened by 3 bases and J by 7 bases, with 21 bases between the two germline ends. This CDR3 contains 16 residues. Germline CDR1 and CDR2: LNHDA and SQIVND (reference sequence). CDR3 coding DNA: TGTGCCAGTAGTATTGGGAAGGCGACGGGACAACGTGGCTACACCTCC. This codes for CASSIGKATGQRGYTS.